Listed below are T cell receptor beta chains from one sample, sequenced in a study of T cell responses to AZD1222 COVID-19 vaccine. This table comes from immunoSEQ multiplex PCR, and its TCRdb copy is limited to in-frame clones, with some not included. The sample shows some 74,000 clones, around 80% of them seen only once. The starting material was peripheral blood, obtained on day 0 of AZD1222 vaccination. All receptors come from an adult in good health. The CDR3 runs from the conserved cysteine through the conserved F or W. The D gene is left open where the match is weak. Clone size, where shown, is once, few, many, or a class for clones that have expanded.

clone size,V gene,D gene,J gene,CDR3 protein,CDR3 DNA
.,TRBV5-1,TRBD2,TRBJ2-1,CASTDTSGSDEQFF,TGCGCCAGCACCGATACTAGCGGGAGCGATGAGCAGTTCTTC
.,TRBV6-5,TRBD1,TRBJ1-4,CASRPGQGKEKLFF,TGTGCCAGCAGACCGGGACAGGGGAAGGAAAAACTGTTTTTT
few,TRBV5-1,TRBD1,TRBJ1-3,CASSPEVGQSSNTIYF,TGCGCCAGCAGCCCCGAGGTGGGACAGTCCAGCAACACCATATATTTT
.,TRBV6-4,.,TRBJ1-1,CASSAGGQPTEAFF,TGTGCCAGCAGTGCGGGGGGTCAGCCTACTGAAGCTTTCTTT
.,TRBV5-3,.,TRBJ1-5,CARRETGTQNSNQPQHF,TGTGCCAGAAGAGAAACCGGGACGCAAAATAGCAATCAGCCCCAGCATTTT
.,TRBV4-2,.,TRBJ1-2,CASSQELQGPTYGYTF,TGTGCCAGCAGCCAAGAATTACAGGGCCCCACCTATGGCTACACCTTC
.,TRBV3-1/TRBV3-2,.,TRBJ2-1,CASSLFYNEQFF,TGTGCCAGCAGCCTTTTTTACAATGAGCAGTTCTTC
.,TRBV3-1/TRBV3-2,.,TRBJ1-2,CASSQHYSGSYGYTF,TGTGCCAGCAGCCAACATTACAGTGGGAGTTATGGCTACACCTTC
.,TRBV29-1,TRBD2,TRBJ2-5,CSVRQGGGYRETQYF,TGCAGCGTTAGGCAGGGCGGGGGGTATCGAGAGACCCAGTACTTC
.,TRBV6-5,.,TRBJ2-1,CASSRSGSYNEQFF,TGTGCCAGCAGTCGTTCAGGGAGCTACAATGAGCAGTTCTTC
.,TRBV5-1,TRBD1,TRBJ1-1,CASRQPGQANTEAFF,TGCGCCAGCAGGCAGCCGGGACAGGCGAACACTGAAGCTTTCTTT
.,TRBV6-2/TRBV6-3,TRBD2,TRBJ2-1,CASSYSGLAGGEQFF,TGTGCCAGCAGTTACTCGGGACTAGCGGGAGGGGAGCAGTTCTTC
.,TRBV5-6,TRBD1,TRBJ1-3,CASSLGQGAFGNTIYF,TGTGCCAGCAGCTTGGGACAGGGGGCGTTCGGAAACACCATATATTTT
once,TRBV28,TRBD2,TRBJ2-1,CASSFPSEAGGRNEQFF,TGTGCCAGCAGTTTCCCCTCGGAGGCGGGGGGTAGGAATGAGCAGTTCTTC
few,TRBV7-9,TRBD1,TRBJ1-5,CASSLGTGENQPQHF,TGTGCCAGCAGCTTAGGGACAGGCGAGAATCAGCCCCAGCATTTT
.,TRBV2,.,TRBJ1-2,CASSDQRVPIFGYTF,TGTGCCAGCAGTGATCAACGGGTACCCATTTTTGGCTACACCTTC
few,TRBV5-5,.,TRBJ1-1,CASSLVVDIAEAFF,TGTGCCAGCAGCTTGGTTGTGGACATCGCTGAAGCTTTCTTT
few,TRBV29-1,.,TRBJ1-1,CSARQGNTEAFF,TGCAGCGCTCGTCAGGGAAACACTGAAGCTTTCTTT
.,TRBV2,.,TRBJ1-1,CASSEEYQNTEAFF,TGTGCCAGCAGTGAAGAATATCAAAACACTGAAGCTTTCTTT
.,TRBV6-5,.,TRBJ1-6,CASSYPGHVDLHF,TGTGCCAGCAGTTACCCGGGCCACGTTGACCTCCACTTT